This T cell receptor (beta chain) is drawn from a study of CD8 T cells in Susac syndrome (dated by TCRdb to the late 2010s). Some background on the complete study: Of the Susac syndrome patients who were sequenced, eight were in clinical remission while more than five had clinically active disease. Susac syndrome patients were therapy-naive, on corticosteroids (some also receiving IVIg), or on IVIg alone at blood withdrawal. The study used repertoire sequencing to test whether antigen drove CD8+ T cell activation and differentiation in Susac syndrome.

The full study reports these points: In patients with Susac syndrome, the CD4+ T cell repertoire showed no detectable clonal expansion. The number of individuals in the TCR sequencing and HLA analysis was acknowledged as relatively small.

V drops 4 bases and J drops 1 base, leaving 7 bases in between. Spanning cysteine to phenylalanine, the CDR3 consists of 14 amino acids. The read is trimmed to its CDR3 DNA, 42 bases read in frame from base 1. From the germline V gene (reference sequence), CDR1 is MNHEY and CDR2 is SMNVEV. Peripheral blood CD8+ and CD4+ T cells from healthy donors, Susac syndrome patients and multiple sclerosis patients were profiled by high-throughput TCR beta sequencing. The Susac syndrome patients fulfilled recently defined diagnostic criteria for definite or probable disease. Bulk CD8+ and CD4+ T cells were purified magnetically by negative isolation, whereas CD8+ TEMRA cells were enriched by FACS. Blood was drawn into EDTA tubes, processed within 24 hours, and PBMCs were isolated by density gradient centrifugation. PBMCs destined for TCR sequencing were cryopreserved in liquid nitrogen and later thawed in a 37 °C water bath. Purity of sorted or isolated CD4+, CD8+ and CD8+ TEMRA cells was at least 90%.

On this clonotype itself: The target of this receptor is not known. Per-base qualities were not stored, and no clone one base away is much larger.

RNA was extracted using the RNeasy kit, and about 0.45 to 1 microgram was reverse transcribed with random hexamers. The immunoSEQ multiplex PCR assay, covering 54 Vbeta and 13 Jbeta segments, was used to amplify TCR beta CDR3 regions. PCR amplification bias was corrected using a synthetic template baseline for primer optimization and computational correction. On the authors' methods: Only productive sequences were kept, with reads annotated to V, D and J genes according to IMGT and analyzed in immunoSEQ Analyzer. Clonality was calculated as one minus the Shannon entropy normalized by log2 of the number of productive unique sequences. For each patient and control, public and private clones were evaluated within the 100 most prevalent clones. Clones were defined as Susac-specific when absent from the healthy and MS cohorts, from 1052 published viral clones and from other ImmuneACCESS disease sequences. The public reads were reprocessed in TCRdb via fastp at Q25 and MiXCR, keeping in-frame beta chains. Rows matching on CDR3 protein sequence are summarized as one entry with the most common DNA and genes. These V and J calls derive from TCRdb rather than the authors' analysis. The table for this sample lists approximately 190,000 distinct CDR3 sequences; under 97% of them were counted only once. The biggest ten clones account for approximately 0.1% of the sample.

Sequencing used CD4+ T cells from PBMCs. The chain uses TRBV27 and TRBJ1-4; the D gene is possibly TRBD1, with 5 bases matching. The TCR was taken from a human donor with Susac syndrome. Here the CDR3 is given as CASSSQGTNEKLFF. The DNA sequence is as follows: TGTGCCAGCAGTTCCCAGGGAACTAATGAAAAACTGTTTTTT.